Presented here are 13 T cell receptor beta chains from one specimen sequenced in a study of tumor-infiltrating lymphocytes in oesophageal squamous cell carcinoma. TCRdb independently ran MiXCR on the PCR reads; one entry per CDR3 protein. The table shows about 12,000 distinct CDR3 sequences, with roughly 55% occurring only once. What was sequenced was esophageal tumor tissue. All receptors come from a female donor with esophageal squamous cell carcinoma.

The chain couples TRBV27 to TRBJ2-7, with 9 bases that match TRBD2. The germline V gene encodes CDR1 MNHEY and CDR2 SMNVEV (reference sequence). Germline trimming cut 3 bases from V and 7 bases from J; bases unmatched to any gene: 10. The CDR3 consists of 15 residues. The CDR3 here is CASSFIGGGANEQYF. The CDR3 coding sequence is TGTGCCAGCAGTTTTATAGGCGGGGGGGCCAATGAGCAGTACTTC.

About this clonotype: This may be a read error: a much more frequent sequence differs by one nucleotide. The chain combines TRBV6-6 with TRBJ2-3, with D perhaps matching TRBD2 (5 bases). The CDR3 has 17 residues. Germline V gene lookup returns CDR1 MNHNY and CDR2 SVGAGI (reference sequence). V was shortened by 0 bases and J by 14 bases, with 27 bases between the two germline ends. The CDR3 DNA sequence: TGTGCCAGCAGTTACTCAGATAGTATAGTCGCGGCCGGGGAGCTGTATTTT. Protein product: CASSYSDSIVAAGELYF.

Details on this clonotype: Here the CDR3 omits its conserved ending phenylalanine or tryptophan, so a read error is the likely source. The limits of the CDR3 on the DNA are not certain, so only TCRdb's listed CDR3 is given. This CDR3 is CISVPGPEVLYGYTFGS. This chain uses TRBV7-5 with TRBJ2-5; the DNA was not used to check the table's D call, TRBD2. TRBV7-5 is deemed a pseudogene. The CDR3 contains 17 residues when both ends are counted.

This clonotype was picked up a small number of times. The chain employs TRBV7-2 and TRBJ2-3; the D is unclear. The CDR3 contains 13 residues. Germline V gives CDR1 SGHTA, CDR2 FQGNSA. V lost 4 bases to trimming and J lost 0 bases, with 5 bases between them. CDR3 sequence reads: CASSWFSTDTQYF. Written as DNA, the CDR3 is TGTGCCAGCAGCTGGTTTAGCACAGATACGCAGTATTTT. Together with reference TRBV7-2 and TRBJ2-3, the CDR3 gives the full variable domain: GAGVSQSPSNKVTEKGKDVELRCDPISGHTALYWYRQSLGQGLEFLIYFQGNSAPDKSGLPSDRFSAERTGGSVSTLTIQRTQQEDSAVYLCASSWFSTDTQYFGPGTRLTVL.

The genes are TRBV5-1 and TRBJ2-1; D unclear. The J call may be wrong; the DNA end is better matched by TRBJ2-7. CDR1 is SGHRS, CDR2 YFSETQ, per germline. CDR3 size: 15 residues. CDR3 residues: CASSLGGAESYEQYF. CDR3 DNA sequence: TGCGCCAGCAGCTTGGGTGGAGCTGAGTCCTACGAGCAGTACTTC.

The chain couples TRBV6-1 to TRBJ2-5, with D perhaps matching TRBD1 (6 bases). Between the trimmed V and J ends, which lost 5 bases and 0 bases, there was a span of 13 bases. Germline V gene data show CDR1 as MNHNS and CDR2 as SASEGT. The CDR3 has 15 residues. The CDR3 DNA follows: TGTGCCAGCAGTCGTCCGACAGGACACCAAGAGACCCAGTACTTC. Protein sequence: CASSRPTGHQETQYF.

The chain has TRBV10-3 and TRBJ2-1; D remains unclear. Germline assignment: CDR1 ENHRY and CDR2 SYGVKD. This CDR3 is built from 15 residues. V dropped 1 base and J dropped 9 bases, with 16 bases sitting between them. The CDR3 sequence is CAISEFIDLLPEQFF. CDR3 sequence (DNA): TGTGCCATCAGTGAGTTTATCGACCTGTTGCCTGAGCAGTTCTTC.

The chain combines TRBV12-3 or TRBV12-4 with TRBJ2-1; D is unresolved. The end of the DNA is better explained by TRBJ2-3, so the J call may be wrong. The CDR3 sequence is 12 residues long. In DNA form, the CDR3 reads TGTGCCAGCAGTTCCGATCTGGATACGCAGTATTTT. Translation gives CASSSDLDTQYF.

The chain links TRBV7-2 to TRBJ2-3, with 9 bases aligning to TRBD2. Germline V lookup: CDR1 SGHTA, CDR2 FQGNSA. The V segment lost 1 base and the J segment 5 bases; nucleotides outside the gene matches: 4. The CDR3 has 15 residues. The CDR3 loop is CASSLVAGGGDTQYF. CDR3 sequence (DNA): TGTGCCAGCAGCTTAGTTGCGGGAGGGGGAGATACGCAGTATTTT.

This clonotype was picked up many times. The V gene is TRBV27, the J gene TRBJ1-2; 8 bases are shared with TRBD1. Trimming at V came to 5 bases and at J to 4 bases, leaving 6 bases not matched to a gene. The CDR3 contains 14 residues. Germline loops: CDR1 MNHEY, CDR2 SMNVEV (reference sequence). CDR3 amino acids: CASSPQGAGYGYTF. CDR3 sequence (DNA): TGTGCCAGCAGTCCTCAGGGGGCTGGCTATGGCTACACCTTC.

The count of this clonotype is one. Its ends do not fully match the called genes, so a read error is possible. CDR3 sequence: CASSYSAGRGGTQYF. The CDR3, as DNA: TGTGCCAGCAGTTACTCGGCGGGACGAGGGGGGACCCAGTACTTC. This chain uses TRBV6-4 with TRBJ2-5; D is possibly TRBD1 or TRBD2 (6 bases each). The V gene's germline CDR1 is MRHNA and CDR2 SNTAGT. CDR3 length: 15 residues.

This clonotype was detected many times. V is TRBV10-3 and J is TRBJ2-3; 7 nucleotides match TRBD1. Looked up from germline, CDR1 is ENHRY and CDR2 is SYGVKD. The CDR3 runs 13 residues. Trimming took 5 bases from V and 4 from J; bases not matched to a gene: 3. The CDR3 DNA sequence: TGTGCCATCAGTCGGGACAGCTCAGATACGCAGTATTTT. Translation: CAISRDSSDTQYF.

The chain combines TRBV6-8 with TRBJ2-5; no clear D. The J call may be faulty, since TRBJ2-7 better matches the DNA end. Germline loops: CDR1 MNHGY, CDR2 SAAAGT. The CDR3 is 13 amino acids. CDR3 residues: CASSYTESYEQYF. For the CDR3, the DNA is TGTGCCAGCAGTTACACGGAGTCCTACGAGCAGTACTTC.